The 21 T cell receptor beta chains presented below share a single source sample, sequenced in a study of blood T cell repertoires in COVID-19. Assay used: immunoSEQ multiplex PCR; TCRdb lists only in-frame clones, some missing. The sample carries approximately 120,000 clones, 70% to 85% recorded once. The source material was peripheral blood. Receptors were obtained from a woman older than 75 with active or convalescent COVID-19.

V and J are TRBV7-9 and TRBJ2-7, with D perhaps TRBD1 (6 bases). The CDR3 sequence is 15 residues long. Trimming pared 6 bases from V and 3 bases from J, leaving 18 bases between. Germline CDR1 reads SEHNR; CDR2 reads FQNEAQ (reference sequence). Here the CDR3 DNA reads TGTGCCAGCAGATTAAAGATAGGACAGAGCTACGAGCAGTACTTC. Its protein is CASRLKIGQSYEQYF.

The chain joins TRBV2 to TRBJ1-3; D is undetermined. The V gene's germline CDR1 is SNHLY and CDR2 FYNNEI. V was clipped by 1 base and J by 4 bases, with 8 bases between them. This CDR3 contains 14 residues. The CDR3 region is CASSEGQSGNTIYF. The CDR3 bases are TGTGCCAGCAGTGAAGGGCAATCCGGAAACACCATATATTTT.

Only a few counts were recorded for this clone. This chain joins TRBV11-2 and TRBJ2-1; 8 nucleotides line up with TRBD2. CDR1 and CDR2 (germline): SGHAT, FQNNGV. This CDR3 has 17 amino acids. The trim removed 1 base at V and 2 bases at J, leaving 7 bases unmatched. CDR3 sequence reads: CASSLVGQRGTYNEQFF. CDR3 bases: TGTGCCAGCAGCTTAGTTGGACAGCGGGGGACCTACAATGAGCAGTTCTTC.

The chain uses TRBV19 and TRBJ2-3; 7 bases fit TRBD2. Unmatched junction bases numbered 7, after V lost 5 bases and J lost 2 bases. Germline lookup yields CDR1 LNHDA and CDR2 SQIVND (reference sequence). The CDR3 contains 15 residues. The CDR3 here is CASSDPLADTDTQYF. CDR3 nucleotides: TGTGCCAGTAGTGACCCTCTAGCGGACACAGATACGCAGTATTTT.

This chain links TRBV4-1 with TRBJ2-7, with D possibly being TRBD2 (6 bases). The germline CDR1 and CDR2 sequences are MGHRA and YSYEKL. The CDR3 is made up of 16 amino acids. Trimming took off 0 bases at V and 6 bases at J, with 18 bases between the two ends. The CDR3 spells CASSQEGRFSTFEQYF. Written as DNA, the CDR3 is TGCGCCAGCAGCCAAGAGGGGAGGTTTAGCACCTTCGAGCAGTACTTC.

On this clone: This specimen includes other DNA sequences encoding the same CDR3. This chain joins TRBV7-3 and TRBJ2-1; 9 bases are a match to TRBD1. Unmatched junction bases numbered 7, after V lost 5 bases and J lost 5 bases. Germline assignment: CDR1 SGHTA and CDR2 FQGTGA. This CDR3 has 15 amino acids. The CDR3 loop reads CASSPGTGLNNEQFF. The CDR3 DNA follows: TGTGCCAGCAGCCCCGGGACAGGGCTCAACAATGAGCAGTTCTTC.

The genes are TRBV6-2 or TRBV6-3 and TRBJ1-1; weak D call: TRBD1 (6 bases). CDR3 length: 14 residues. The V and J ends lost 0 bases and 13 bases respectively, with 18 bases between them. Germline CDR1 reads MNHEY; CDR2 reads SVGEGT. The CDR3: CASSYSGAPVNVFF. The CDR3 bases are TGTGCCAGCAGTTACTCGGGGGCTCCTGTGAACGTTTTCTTT.

The rearrangement uses TRBV2 and TRBJ1-1, with TRBD1 as a possible D gene (6 bases). Germline V gene sequence: CDR1 SNHLY, CDR2 FYNNEI. The CDR3 has 14 residues. Trimming removed 7 bases at V and 10 bases at J, with 22 bases between. In DNA, the CDR3 is TGTGCCAGCAAAGGGGGAGCCTTCCTCTCAGTAGCTTTCTTT. Its translation: CASKGGAFLSVAFF.

In its sample, this clone was seen once. The chain joins TRBV28 to TRBJ2-1; 9 bases line up with TRBD1. The V segment lost 3 bases and the J segment 9 bases; nucleotides outside the gene matches: 3. The CDR3 has 13 residues. The germline V gene encodes CDR1 MDHEN and CDR2 SYDVKM. In DNA, the CDR3 is TGTGCCAGCAGTTTGGGACAGGGTGGTGAGCAGTTCTTC. It yields the protein CASSLGQGGEQFF. The full variable domain, with the rest looked up from reference TRBV28 and TRBJ2-1, is DVKVTQSSRYLVKRTGEKVFLECVQDMDHENMFWYRQDPGLGLRLIYFSYDVKMKEKGDIPEGYSVSREKKERFSLILESASTNQTSMYLCASSLGQGGEQFFGPGTRLTVL.

The chain has TRBV19 and TRBJ2-3; 7 bases are a match to TRBD2. Germline CDR1 is LNHDA and CDR2 is SQIVND (reference sequence). The CDR3 loop spans 15 amino acids. V lost 1 base to trimming and J lost 3 bases; unmatched junction nucleotides: 4. CDR3 sequence (DNA): TGTGCCAGTAGTATAGGTGGCGGGAGTACAGATACGCAGTATTTT. Its protein is CASSIGGGSTDTQYF. Based on the CDR3 plus reference TRBV19 and TRBJ2-3, the full variable domain is DGGITQSPKYLFRKEGQNVTLSCEQNLNHDAMYWYRQDPGQGLRLIYYSQIVNDFQKGDIAEGYSVSREKKESFPLTVTSAQKNPTAFYLCASSIGGGSTDTQYFGPGTRLTVL.

J is TRBJ1-2 and V is TRBV6-1; 7 bases line up with TRBD1. This CDR3 region has 14 residues. The V and J ends lost 2 bases and 4 bases, in that order; junction bases with no gene match: 4. The germline V gene has CDR1 MNHNS and CDR2 SASEGT. Here the CDR3 DNA reads TGTGCCAGCAGTGAACAGGGGGTGGGCTATGGCTACACCTTC. As protein: CASSEQGVGYGYTF.

This clone was recorded a few times. The chain is built from TRBV5-4 and TRBJ1-6; 8 bases line up with TRBD1. From germline, CDR1 is SGHNT and CDR2 YYREEE (reference sequence). The junction had 8 bases not matched to a gene; V was cut back by 5 bases and J by 4 bases. CDR3 length: 16 residues. The CDR3 sequence is CASRINRGGYNSPLHF. CDR3 DNA sequence: TGTGCCAGCAGGATTAACAGGGGGGGGTATAATTCACCCCTCCACTTT. The full variable domain, its missing parts supplied by reference TRBV5-4 and TRBJ1-6, is ETGVTQSPTHLIKTRGQQVTLRCSSQSGHNTVSWYQQALGQGPQFIFQYYREEENGRGNFPPRFSGLQFPNYSSELNVNALELDDSALYLCASRINRGGYNSPLHFGNGTRLTVT.

The CDR3 is CASSPQGFQETQYF. The DNA of the CDR3 is TGCGCCAGCAGCCCACAGGGCTTCCAAGAGACCCAGTACTTC. V gene TRBV5-1 combines with J gene TRBJ2-5; the D gene is possibly TRBD1 (6 bases). CDR1 is SGHRS and CDR2 is YFSETQ in the germline V gene. The CDR3 is made up of 14 amino acids. Trimming stripped 4 bases from V and 1 base from J, with 11 bases between.

The chain employs TRBV2 and TRBJ2-2, with a possible D match to TRBD2 (5 bases). With 1 base removed from V and 2 bases from J, the gap between germline ends came to 11 bases. The CDR3 covers 16 residues. Germline V CDR1 and CDR2: SNHLY, FYNNEI. The CDR3 DNA is TGTGCCAGCAGTGAAGGAGGGTCGAGTAACACCGGGGAGCTGTTTTTT. Amino acid sequence: CASSEGGSSNTGELFF.

The genes are TRBV19 and TRBJ2-6; 7 bases align to TRBD1. After removal of 10 bases from V and 0 bases from J, the junction contained 6 bases not matched to a gene. Germline V gene data show CDR1 as LNHDA and CDR2 as SQIVND (reference sequence). The CDR3 sequence is 15 residues long. CDR3 sequence reads: CATQGVYSGANVLTF. CDR3 nucleotide sequence: TGTGCCACCCAGGGGGTATACTCTGGGGCCAACGTCCTGACTTTC.

This clone was picked up a small number of times. This sequence joins TRBV9 and TRBJ2-1; a weak D match, TRBD1 (7 bases). V was clipped by 2 bases and J by 3 bases, with 12 bases between them. CDR3 length: 15 amino acids. From germline, CDR1 is SGDLS and CDR2 YYNGEE. As DNA, the CDR3 is TGTGCCAGCAGCGTGGGGACAGCGGGCTACAATGAGCAGTTCTTC. Translation: CASSVGTAGYNEQFF.

J is TRBJ1-6 and V is TRBV5-4; 7 bases are shared with TRBD1. In germline, CDR1 is SGHNT, CDR2 YYREEE (reference sequence). The CDR3 runs to 15 residues. Trimming removed 3 bases from V and 6 bases from J; junction bases left unmatched: 6. CDR3 DNA sequence: TGTGCCAGCAGCTATCCCGGACAGGTTAATTCACCCCTCCACTTT. Translation gives CASSYPGQVNSPLHF.

This sequence joins TRBV11-2 and TRBJ2-1; 9 bases align to TRBD2. J was trimmed by 3 bases and V by 0 bases; bases with no gene match: 6. The germline V gene has CDR1 SGHAT and CDR2 FQNNGV. The CDR3 has 17 residues. The DNA for the CDR3 is TGTGCCAGCAGCTTAGAAGCCCTAGCGGGGTTCTACAATGAGCAGTTCTTC. Amino acid sequence: CASSLEALAGFYNEQFF.

V is TRBV3-1 (or the pseudogene TRBV3-2) and J is TRBJ2-2; 8 nucleotides match TRBD1. In germline, CDR1 is LGHDT, CDR2 YNNKEL (reference sequence). The ends lost 5 bases at V and 3 bases at J; junction bases unmatched: 8. The CDR3 is 16 residues long. The CDR3 spells CASSSRDRQYTGELFF. CDR3 coding DNA: TGTGCCAGCAGCTCCCGGGACAGGCAATACACCGGGGAGCTGTTTTTT.

The chain joins TRBV7-2 to TRBJ1-5, with D possibly matching TRBD1 (6 bases). Germline CDR1 is SGHTA and CDR2 is FQGNSA. Trimming left V 2 bases short and J 5 bases short, with 13 bases between. The CDR3 is made up of 15 amino acids. The CDR3 nucleotides are TGTGCCAGCAGCTTAATGGGCAGGGGAGATCAGCCCCAGCATTTT. Translation: CASSLMGRGDQPQHF.

This sequence joins TRBV4-1 and TRBJ1-2; tentatively, D is TRBD1 (5 bases). Trimming stripped 6 bases from V and 3 bases from J, with 17 bases between. The germline V gene encodes CDR1 MGHRA and CDR2 YSYEKL. The CDR3 runs 15 residues. In nucleotides, the CDR3 is TGCGCCAGCAGTCGATCGGAAGGGGTTGACTATGGCTACACCTTC. Translation gives CASSRSEGVDYGYTF.